A single sample is the source of the 10 T cell receptor beta chains below, sequenced in a study of blood T cell repertoires in COVID-19. Clones were sequenced by immunoSEQ multiplex PCR, and TCRdb holds only the in-frame ones, with some missing. Altogether 120,000 to 150,000 clones are present, roughly 82% being singletons, with the ten largest covering 4.5% to 5.5%. Sequencing input: peripheral blood. These receptors were obtained from a human donor in a cohort sampled during active COVID-19.

This chain links TRBV5-6 with TRBJ1-6, with no clear D. The V end lost 4 bases, the J end lost 0 bases, and 11 bases lay between the germline ends. Per germline, CDR1 SGHDT and CDR2 YYEEEE. This CDR3 has 16 amino acids. The CDR3 DNA is TGTGCCAGCAGCCCCACCGGGAGCTCCTATAATTCACCCCTCCACTTT. As protein: CASSPTGSSYNSPLHF. The variable domain in full, completed from reference TRBV5-6 and TRBJ1-6, reads DAGVTQSPTHLIKTRGQQVTLRCSPKSGHDTVSWYQQALGQGPQFIFQYYEEEERQRGNFPDRFSGHQFPNYSSELNVNALLLGDSALYLCASSPTGSSYNSPLHFGNGTRLTVT.

The chain has TRBV5-1 and TRBJ2-2, with 10 bases aligning to TRBD2. Per germline, CDR1 SGHRS and CDR2 YFSETQ. The CDR3 sequence is 17 residues long. With 2 bases clipped from V and 4 bases from J, the junction kept 8 bases outside the gene matches. The DNA of the CDR3 is TGCGCCAGCAGCTTCGAGCGGGGGGGCCAGACCACCGGGGAGCTGTTTTTT. This sequence encodes CASSFERGGQTTGELFF.

This chain links TRBV19 with TRBJ2-2; 9 nucleotides agree with TRBD1. Trimming took 7 bases from V and 4 from J; bases not matched to a gene: 7. From germline, CDR1 is LNHDA and CDR2 SQIVND (reference sequence). The CDR3 is 15 amino acids. The CDR3 nucleotides read TGTGCCAGTACCATGACAGGGGGTAGCACCGGGGAGCTGTTTTTT. The encoded protein is CASTMTGGSTGELFF.

The rearrangement uses TRBV6-6 and TRBJ1-1; 7 bases fit TRBD1. The germline gives CDR1 MNHNY, CDR2 SVGAGI (reference sequence). The CDR3 consists of 14 residues. V gave up 4 bases and J gave up 5 bases; unmatched junction bases: 7. CDR3 DNA: TGTGCCAGCAGTTCACGACAGGGATGGACTGAAGCTTTCTTT. Protein product: CASSSRQGWTEAFF.

The J gene is TRBJ2-7, the V gene TRBV3-1 (or the pseudogene TRBV3-2), with TRBD2 matching over 9 bases. Germline V gene lookup returns CDR1 LGHDT and CDR2 YNNKEL (reference sequence). The CDR3 has 16 residues. Trimming at V came to 1 base and at J to 3 bases, leaving 7 bases not matched to a gene. For the CDR3, the DNA is TGTGCCAGCAGCCAAGTTATTCCAGCGGGGGGCTACGAGCAGTACTTC. Translated: CASSQVIPAGGYEQYF.

This clone was recorded only once. The chain employs TRBV7-3 and TRBJ2-2; possibly TRBD2 for D (6 bases). There are 16 residues in the CDR3. Trimming cost V 5 bases and J 1 base, with 14 bases left between them. CDR1 and CDR2 (germline): SGHTA, FQGTGA. As DNA, the CDR3 is TGTGCCAGCAGCACTATGGGGGGAAAGAACACCGGGGAGCTGTTTTTT. This sequence encodes CASSTMGGKNTGELFF.

V usage is TRBV19 and J usage is TRBJ2-5; 7 nucleotides agree with TRBD1. V lost 4 bases to trimming and J lost 4 bases; unmatched junction nucleotides: 6. Germline CDR1 is LNHDA and CDR2 is SQIVND (reference sequence). The CDR3 runs 14 residues. DNA for the CDR3: TGTGCCAGTAGTACCCCGACAGGGCCAGAGACCCAGTACTTC. Translation: CASSTPTGPETQYF.

This sequence joins TRBV28 and TRBJ1-2, with D unresolved. The CDR3 loop spans 13 amino acids. V shed 3 bases and J shed 4 bases, with 9 bases lying between them. The germline V gene has CDR1 MDHEN and CDR2 SYDVKM. The CDR3 nucleotides read TGTGCCAGCAGTTTTCGGGATTTCTATGGCTACACCTTC. Translating gives CASSFRDFYGYTF.

The rearrangement joins TRBV3-1 (or the pseudogene TRBV3-2) to TRBJ2-2; D may be TRBD1 (5 bases). Germline-derived CDR1 and CDR2 are LGHDT and YNNKEL (reference sequence). Trimming removed 6 bases at V and 2 bases at J, with 13 bases between. This CDR3 is 15 amino acids long. Here the CDR3 reads CASSLDSSNTGELFF. CDR3 nucleotide sequence: TGTGCCAGCAGTCTAGACAGCTCTAACACCGGGGAGCTGTTTTTT.

The chain employs TRBV18 and TRBJ2-4; 9 bases are a match to TRBD1. Germline loops: CDR1 KGHSH, CDR2 LQKENI. Germline trimming cut 2 bases from V and 5 bases from J; bases unmatched to any gene: 4. The CDR3 sequence is 15 residues long. CDR3 residues: CASSPATGGENIQYF. Here the CDR3 DNA reads TGTGCCAGCTCACCAGCCACAGGGGGCGAAAACATTCAGTACTTC.